One sample yielded the 19 T cell receptor beta chains listed below, sequenced in a study of blood T cell repertoires in COVID-19. TCRdb's table, derived via immunoSEQ multiplex PCR, lists solely in-frame clones and lacks some. Of 300,000 to 400,000 clones in the sample, about 91% are singletons; the top ten hold around 1.6%. Source material: peripheral blood. The source is a woman aged 25 to 39 with COVID-19, enrolled during active disease.

This chain links TRBV5-1 with TRBJ2-5, with D possibly TRBD1 on 6 matching bases. Trimming left V 5 bases short and J 0 bases short, with 11 bases between. Germline V gene sequence: CDR1 SGHRS, CDR2 YFSETQ. CDR3 size: 14 residues. The CDR3 sequence is CASSQTGNQETQYF. CDR3 nucleotide sequence: TGCGCCAGCAGTCAAACAGGGAACCAAGAGACCCAGTACTTC.

This clone has a single count. The genes are TRBV18 and TRBJ2-3; 8 bases line up with TRBD2. CDR3 length equals 16 residues. Germline trimming cut 3 bases from V and 4 bases from J; bases unmatched to any gene: 9. Germline V gene sequence: CDR1 KGHSH, CDR2 LQKENI. CDR3 residues: CASSPLQLADPDTQYF. Here the CDR3 DNA reads TGTGCCAGCTCACCCCTTCAACTAGCGGACCCAGATACGCAGTATTTT.

This chain links TRBV28 with TRBJ2-4; D uncertain. Germline CDR1 is MDHEN and CDR2 is SYDVKM. Trimming pared 3 bases from V and 0 bases from J, leaving 6 bases between. The CDR3 totals 14 residues. CDR3 DNA: TGTGCCAGCAGTTTGAGGCTAGCCAAAAACATTCAGTACTTC. Translated, it gives CASSLRLAKNIQYF.

This clone was found once. This sequence joins TRBV9 and TRBJ2-1; 10 bases are shared with TRBD2. The CDR3 is 14 residues long. CDR1 is SGDLS, CDR2 YYNGEE, per germline. V was clipped by 6 bases and J by 7 bases; unmatched bases: 7. The CDR3 loop is CASNQAGGWNEQFF. The CDR3 bases are TGTGCCAGCAACCAAGCGGGGGGGTGGAATGAGCAGTTCTTC.

The chain couples TRBV10-3 to TRBJ1-2; weak D call: TRBD1 (5 bases). In germline, CDR1 is ENHRY, CDR2 SYGVKD. Trimming cost V 4 bases and J 5 bases, with 14 bases left between them. The CDR3 has 14 amino acids. CDR3 residues: CAISATGTEYGYTF. The CDR3 coding sequence is TGTGCCATCAGTGCAACCGGGACTGAGTATGGCTACACCTTC.

This clone appeared a single time. The V gene is TRBV9, the J gene TRBJ2-1, with 10 bases that match TRBD2. V dropped 4 bases and J dropped 6; count of bases not matched to a gene: 7. The CDR3 runs 15 residues. CDR1 and CDR2 from the germline V gene are SGDLS and YYNGEE. The CDR3: CASSRTWTSGNEQFF. CDR3 DNA: TGTGCCAGCAGCCGCACATGGACTAGCGGCAATGAGCAGTTCTTC.

This clone has just one count. The rearrangement links TRBV2 to TRBJ1-4; D call uncertain. The CDR3 spans 12 residues. From germline, CDR1 is SNHLY and CDR2 FYNNEI. V shed 8 bases and J shed 3 bases, with 7 bases lying between them. CDR3 region: CASRVPNEKLFF. The CDR3 DNA is TGTGCCAGCCGAGTCCCTAATGAAAAACTGTTTTTT.

V gene TRBV12-3 or TRBV12-4 combines with J gene TRBJ2-7, with 9 positions matching TRBD2. CDR3 length: 13 amino acids. V was pared by 8 bases and J by 6 bases, with 8 bases of the junction left unmatched. The CDR3 protein is CASASRGGLEQYF. CDR3 nucleotide sequence: TGTGCCAGCGCTTCGCGGGGGGGCCTCGAGCAGTACTTC.

The V gene is TRBV7-9, the J gene TRBJ1-1; 7 bases fit TRBD1. The CDR3 runs to 15 residues. V shed 5 bases and J 3 bases; nucleotides not matched to a gene: 9. From germline, CDR1 is SEHNR and CDR2 FQNEAQ (reference sequence). The CDR3 DNA is TGTGCCAGCAGCCCCCGGACAGGATGGGACACTGAAGCTTTCTTT. It codes for CASSPRTGWDTEAFF.

V is TRBV4-1 and J is TRBJ1-5; no firm D call. This CDR3 comprises 16 residues. V shed 1 base and J shed 2 bases, with 12 bases lying between them. CDR1 and CDR2 (germline): MGHRA, YSYEKL. CDR3: CASSQVGAAGNQPQHF. The CDR3 DNA follows: TGCGCCAGCAGCCAAGTAGGAGCGGCGGGCAATCAGCCCCAGCATTTT.

This clone occurred a few times. The chain couples TRBV6-4 to TRBJ2-3; TRBD2 agrees at 11 bases. CDR1 is MRHNA and CDR2 is SNTAGT in the germline V gene. The CDR3 has 16 amino acids. Losses at the gene ends were 2 bases for V and 4 bases for J; bases not matched to a gene: 5. The CDR3 DNA is TGTGCCAGCAGTGACGGGCTAGCGGGGGGCGCAGATACGCAGTATTTT. Protein: CASSDGLAGGADTQYF.

The J gene is TRBJ2-5, the V gene TRBV3-1 (or the pseudogene TRBV3-2); 9 positions match TRBD2. The CDR3 runs 16 residues. CDR1 is LGHDT and CDR2 is YNNKEL in the germline V gene (reference sequence). V lost 4 bases, J lost 3 bases, and 9 bases stayed unmatched. In DNA form, the CDR3 reads TGTGCCAGCAGCCCGTCTCGGACTAGCGCTAAAGAGACCCAGTACTTC. Translating gives CASSPSRTSAKETQYF.

This chain connects TRBV6-5 to TRBJ1-1; D gene uncertain. This CDR3 has 14 residues. Germline-derived CDR1 and CDR2 are MNHEY and SVGAGI. V gave up 0 bases and J gave up 8 bases, with 13 bases separating them. CDR3: CASSYSRERLEAFF. The DNA of the CDR3 is TGTGCCAGCAGTTACTCTCGGGAGCGCTTAGAAGCTTTCTTT.

The chain has TRBV7-9 and TRBJ2-7, with 8 bases lining up with TRBD1. The CDR3 consists of 15 residues. Per the germline V gene, CDR1 is SEHNR and CDR2 is FQNEAQ (reference sequence). V lost 5 bases to trimming and J lost 3 bases; unmatched junction nucleotides: 9. The CDR3 sequence is CASSRGTGPVYEQYF. For the CDR3, the DNA is TGTGCCAGCAGCCGGGGGACAGGACCTGTCTACGAGCAGTACTTC.

The V call is TRBV7-2, the J call TRBJ2-5; 8 bases fit TRBD1. V was pared by 3 bases and J by 2 bases, with 8 bases of the junction left unmatched. Looked up from germline, CDR1 is SGHTA and CDR2 is FQGNSA. This CDR3 is built from 16 residues. CDR3 in DNA: TGTGCCAGCAGCTTTAACTCCCGGGACAGGCAAGAGACCCAGTACTTC. This sequence encodes CASSFNSRDRQETQYF.

This chain joins TRBV30 and TRBJ2-3; TRBD2 is a possible D gene (7 bases). V gave up 0 bases and J gave up 1 base, with 14 bases separating them. CDR1 GTSNPN and CDR2 SVGIG come from the germline V gene (reference sequence). The length of the CDR3 is 16 residues. The CDR3 nucleotides are TGTGCCTGGAGTGTACATGAGGGGGGGCGCACAGATACGCAGTATTTT. This gives the protein CAWSVHEGGRTDTQYF.

The rearrangement joins TRBV5-4 to TRBJ1-1; 7 positions agree with TRBD1. Trimming took 4 bases from V and 1 from J; bases not matched to a gene: 7. The CDR3 totals 15 residues. Germline loops: CDR1 SGHNT, CDR2 YYREEE (reference sequence). The CDR3 DNA reads as TGTGCCAGCAGCCCTCCAGGGGGAGGGAACACTGAAGCTTTCTTT. Residues: CASSPPGGGNTEAFF.

V is TRBV7-2 and J is TRBJ1-1, with D perhaps TRBD1 (6 bases). Germline-derived CDR1 and CDR2 are SGHTA and FQGNSA. The CDR3 is made up of 14 amino acids. V was trimmed by 5 bases and J by 1 base, leaving 11 bases between them. The CDR3 loop is CASSLDRPNTEAFF. The DNA for the CDR3 is TGTGCCAGCAGCCTGGACAGACCGAACACTGAAGCTTTCTTT.

V is TRBV7-9 and J is TRBJ2-1, with 8 nucleotides matching TRBD1. Germline values: CDR1 SEHNR, CDR2 FQNEAQ (reference sequence). The length of the CDR3 is 16 residues. Unmatched junction bases numbered 11, after V lost 5 bases and J lost 5 bases. For the CDR3, the DNA is TGTGCCAGCAGCCTTATCAGGGGGCCTAGAAACAATGAGCAGTTCTTC. Translated, it gives CASSLIRGPRNNEQFF.